Listed below are T cell receptor beta chains from one sample, sequenced in a study of blood T cell repertoires in COVID-19. TCRdb keeps only in-frame clones here, not all; method: immunoSEQ multiplex PCR. The top ten clones hold 1.7% of a sample with around 300,000 clones, about 89% of them seen once. The sample consisted of PBMCs or T cells enriched from blood (not recorded which). These receptor sequences come from a woman aged 40 to 50 who had recovered from COVID-19. Both conserved end residues are trimmed from each CDR3.

J gene: TRBJ1-5
V gene: TRBV6-5
CDR3 protein: ASSYLSGQGQH

J gene: TRBJ1-4
V gene: TRBV5-1
CDR3 protein: ASTSGQGGEKLF

J gene: TRBJ1-6
V gene: TRBV7-2
CDR3 protein: ASRLRGTGDYNSPLH

J gene: TRBJ1-5
V gene: TRBV7-2
CDR3 protein: ASSLSAVEDQPQH

J gene: TRBJ2-3
V gene: TRBV2
CDR3 protein: ASAEREGPDTQY

J gene: TRBJ1-1
V gene: TRBV7-3
CDR3 protein: ASSFQGAEAF

J gene: TRBJ2-1
V gene: TRBV10-2
CDR3 protein: ASSERGQGLYNEQF

J gene: TRBJ2-5
V gene: TRBV7-9
CDR3 protein: ASSLTPGLAGVWQETQY

J gene: TRBJ1-1
V gene: TRBV2
CDR3 protein: ASSLGSGGEKAF

J gene: TRBJ2-1
V gene: TRBV5-1
CDR3 protein: ASSLVASGTPEQF

J gene: TRBJ2-7
V gene: TRBV7-2
CDR3 protein: ASSLKTGTSGANYEQY

J gene: TRBJ1-2
V gene: TRBV5-6
CDR3 protein: ASSPRTDRVGIDGYT

J gene: TRBJ1-2
V gene: TRBV6-6
CDR3 protein: ASSRDSRRNTNYGYT

J gene: TRBJ1-1
V gene: TRBV2
CDR3 protein: ASSLSRPVQGAEAF

J gene: TRBJ2-1
V gene: TRBV7-3
CDR3 protein: ASSLNAGASYNEQF

J gene: TRBJ2-7
V gene: TRBV5-5
CDR3 protein: ASSLVGGADYEQY

J gene: TRBJ1-2
V gene: TRBV30
CDR3 protein: AWQHDISYGYT

J gene: TRBJ2-5
V gene: TRBV10-1
CDR3 protein: AESAAGPLRACETQY

J gene: TRBJ1-1
V gene: TRBV5-1
CDR3 protein: ASSLGQGGTSAF

J gene: TRBJ2-5
V gene: TRBV5-4
CDR3 protein: ASSLATQETQY

J gene: TRBJ2-7
V gene: TRBV7-2
CDR3 protein: ASSLRQEPYEQY

J gene: TRBJ2-2
V gene: TRBV27
CDR3 protein: ASKLRGGTGELF

J gene: TRBJ1-1
V gene: TRBV4-2
CDR3 protein: ASSERWLNTEAF

J gene: TRBJ2-4
V gene: TRBV7-9
CDR3 protein: ASSLGLAGGRLAKNIQY

J gene: TRBJ2-1
V gene: TRBV9
CDR3 protein: ASSIRQGADEQF

J gene: TRBJ1-2
V gene: TRBV7-8
CDR3 protein: ASSPHSLVNYGYT

J gene: TRBJ1-2
V gene: TRBV6-1
CDR3 protein: ASSEGGNYGYT

J gene: TRBJ1-1
V gene: TRBV4-1
CDR3 protein: ASSQGPLGAWGTEAF

J gene: TRBJ2-2
V gene: TRBV9
CDR3 protein: ASSVGDGRRNTGELF

J gene: TRBJ1-1
V gene: TRBV5-1
CDR3 protein: ASSLGQFNTEAF

J gene: TRBJ2-5
V gene: TRBV5-4
CDR3 protein: ASSPNSGSYQETQY

J gene: TRBJ2-3
V gene: TRBV7-3
CDR3 protein: ASSLTRVDTQY

J gene: TRBJ2-7
V gene: TRBV19
CDR3 protein: ASRTGTEGSEQY

J gene: TRBJ2-7
V gene: TRBV25-1
CDR3 protein: ARIRTGRSSYEQY

J gene: TRBJ1-1
V gene: TRBV4-3
CDR3 protein: ASSSGQGALRTEAF

J gene: TRBJ2-7
V gene: TRBV18
CDR3 protein: ASSPTPDSSYEQY

J gene: TRBJ1-3
V gene: TRBV5-1
CDR3 protein: ASSLDEISGNTIY

J gene: TRBJ2-1
V gene: TRBV30
CDR3 protein: AWASGRSNEQF

J gene: TRBJ2-7
V gene: TRBV18
CDR3 protein: ASSPPGTIEQY

J gene: TRBJ1-1
V gene: TRBV7-9
CDR3 protein: ASSLEDSLEAF

J gene: TRBJ2-3
V gene: TRBV5-4
CDR3 protein: ASSLLAGAGPDTQY

J gene: TRBJ1-2
V gene: TRBV25-1
CDR3 protein: ASSASTGEYGYT

J gene: TRBJ2-4
V gene: TRBV11-2
CDR3 protein: ASSFGTSGGIFDIQY

J gene: TRBJ2-3
V gene: TRBV24-1
CDR3 protein: ATSDPSGGLTDTQY

J gene: TRBJ2-1
V gene: TRBV11-2
CDR3 protein: ASSRQGGEGWNEQF

J gene: TRBJ2-5
V gene: TRBV7-2
CDR3 protein: ASSLGGVWSYQETQY

J gene: TRBJ1-2
V gene: TRBV30
CDR3 protein: AWTKGARPAY

J gene: TRBJ1-1
V gene: TRBV5-1
CDR3 protein: ASSPTTGQGGAF

J gene: TRBJ2-1
V gene: TRBV2
CDR3 protein: ASSPDYNEQF

J gene: TRBJ1-2
V gene: TRBV2
CDR3 protein: ASSDRQGNDGYT

J gene: TRBJ1-1
V gene: TRBV4-1
CDR3 protein: ASSHRLGRGNTEAF

J gene: TRBJ1-6
V gene: TRBV6-1
CDR3 protein: ASSERGGNSPLH

J gene: TRBJ1-1
V gene: TRBV28
CDR3 protein: ASSLGGGLGTEAF

J gene: TRBJ2-5
V gene: TRBV2
CDR3 protein: ASRTRRNNQETQY

J gene: TRBJ1-2
V gene: TRBV12-3/TRBV12-4
CDR3 protein: ASRGAHGYT

J gene: TRBJ1-1
V gene: TRBV12-3/TRBV12-4
CDR3 protein: ASSPQGKAF

J gene: TRBJ2-5
V gene: TRBV19
CDR3 protein: ASSPLDRATKETQY